What follows is one T cell receptor (beta chain) and its context. Germline V gene lookup returns CDR1 SGHTA and CDR2 FQGTGA. CDR3 length: 13 amino acids. V was clipped by 5 bases and J by 5 bases; unmatched bases: 6. These data are taken from a study of blood T cell repertoires in COVID-19. About the study: The samples span acute and convalescent COVID-19 from the United States, Italy and Spain. T cells, B-cell-depleted T cells, or PBMCs provided the cDNA or gDNA that served as material.

How the authors handled the data: Reference gene primer amplification yielded estimated nucleated cell counts. The assay was immunoSEQ multiplex PCR, and TCRdb's table has in-frame clones only and misses some. The D gene and trimming were derived from the DNA, and the V and J assignments and clone size from that table. The data show roughly 150,000 clones, more than 75% seen once. This TCR came from a man aged 50 or older who had recovered from COVID-19. Sequencing used peripheral blood. The gene calls are TRBV7-3 and TRBJ2-7; TRBD1 agrees at 7 bases. The CDR3: CASSLTGFDEQYF. Here the CDR3 DNA reads TGTGCCAGCAGCCTGACAGGGTTTGACGAGCAGTACTTC.